This T cell receptor (beta chain) was observed in a study of response to subunit inactivated influenza vaccine. Study-wide results and limits: T cells newly recruited by each seasonal influenza vaccination are few, the authors suggested.

The sample holds a few counts of this clonotype. As yet, its antigen is unknown. In TCRdb, the RT-PCR reads were re-called with MiXCR into one record per CDR3 protein. Among roughly 650,000 distinct CDR3 sequences listed, around 14% were seen once. Germline-derived CDR1 and CDR2 are MDHEN and SYDVKM. The CDR3 runs 14 residues. Trimming shortened V by 6 bases and J by 0 bases, and 9 bases separated the two germline ends. The sequenced sample was PBMCs from blood, obtained about 11 days after vaccination. V gene TRBV28 combines with J gene TRBJ2-1; D remains unclear. The source of this sequence is a man aged 45-65 years who received an inactivated influenza vaccine. CDR3 coding DNA: TGTGCCAGCAGATCAGTTGGCTCCTACAATGAGCAGTTCTTC. This gives the protein CASRSVGSYNEQFF. Based on the CDR3 plus reference TRBV28 and TRBJ2-1, the full variable domain is DVKVTQSSRYLVKRTGEKVFLECVQDMDHENMFWYRQDPGLGLRLIYFSYDVKMKEKGDIPEGYSVSREKKERFSLILESASTNQTSMYLCASRSVGSYNEQFFGPGTRLTVL.